This entry describes one T cell receptor beta chain. The antigen it binds to is not known. The record has no base qualities; no much larger clone is one base away. Separate from the approximately 700-subject first cohort, the validation cohort of roughly 110 subjects was the group to which the donors belonged. From cysteine to phenylalanine, the CDR3 is 19 amino acids long. Kept here is only the CDR3 DNA, which spans 57 bases and is read in frame from base 1. Trimming removed 5 bases from V and 6 bases from J, leaving 32 bases between the germline ends. The germline V gene provides CDR1 SGHVS and CDR2 FNYEAQ. This entry comes from a study of cytomegalovirus exposure and HLA in healthy donors listed by TCRdb under 2017. A note on the overall study: A later analysis indicated that the roughly 120 validation repertoires were generated on the platform also employed for the 700 or so repertoires of the first cohort. The study aimed to test whether cataloging public T cell receptors could reveal signatures of past pathogen exposure. A separate validation cohort of over a hundred different subjects was used in addition to the approximately 670-subject first cohort. The study combined high-throughput TCR immunosequencing, statistical association of individual TCRs with disease status, and machine learning to predict cytomegalovirus infection status. Overall results and qualifications from the work: A total of 164 TCR beta chains were listed by the study as associated with cytomegalovirus. According to the authors, the approach could potentially be generalized to other disease states and immunological phenotypes. Most TCR sequences were observed very rarely across donors, whereas some public TCRs were present in many individuals. In vitro tests confirmed that a few of the cytomegalovirus-associated TCR beta chains recognize cytomegalovirus antigens. A later analysis lacked HLA typing for the validation cohort, so it scored co-occurrence in that cohort across all 110 or so repertoires. Cytomegalovirus status was reported to be diagnosed by the classifier with high specificity and sensitivity in both the original and validation cohorts. Subsequent analysis determined that TCRs grouped into clusters in the first cohort also showed a tendency toward co-occurrence across the roughly 120 validation repertoires, and 90% to 95% of cluster scores exceeded 0.

The method behind the library was the immunoSEQ multiplex PCR assay. In the paper's pipeline: A statistical classification framework was built to diagnose cytomegalovirus status from the catalog of TCR beta chain sequences. The clones in this table, taken by TCRdb from immuneACCESS, are in-frame only. Not every clone is retained; where verified, under half of the shortfall comes from an unresolved V gene, and the cause of the rest is unknown. D and trimming come from the DNA, and the V and J calls and clone size come from that table. This sample is represented by approximately 120,000 clones; approximately 90% of them were singletons. Less than 2% of the sample is held by the ten biggest clonotypes.

Sequenced input: PBMCs. This receptor was taken from a woman aged 18-29 years in good health and CMV-seronegative. The chain is made from TRBV7-6 and TRBJ2-7; TRBD1 is possibly the D segment (6 matching bases). The bases read TGTGCCAGCAGCCTAACCCTCCAGGGGCCCATGGGGAAGGGTTCCGAGCAGTACTTC. This gives the protein CASSLTLQGPMGKGSEQYF.